Below are 11 T cell receptor delta chains sequenced from a single sample in a study of gamma-delta chains in newborns, infants, children. TCRdb reran clone calling via CATT on the reads. The sample includes 4,600 or so delta-chain clones, about 3.1% of them seen just once. Sequencing used blood. These receptors all stem from a child who was a newborn, infant or young child, either healthy, febrile or measles-vaccinated (not recorded which).

In regard to this clone: The TCRdb protein, from a much larger clone, departs from this DNA's translation at residue 10, likely by read error; the protein shown derives from the DNA. The J gene is TRDJ3, the V gene TRDV2, with D possibly being TRDD3 (5 bases). The CDR3 sequence is 18 residues long. Germline V lookup: CDR1 GEAIGNYY, CDR2 EKD. The V and J ends lost 0 bases and 2 bases respectively, with 13 bases between them. As DNA, the CDR3 is TGTGCCTGTGACACCGCCTGGGAAAGCCCCTGGGACACCCGACAGATGTTTTTC. Its protein product is CACDTAWESPWDTRQMFF.

In its sample, this clone was seen a few times. A read error likely explains why the TCRdb protein, taken from a much larger clone, differs from this DNA's translation at residue 7; the protein shown is translated from the DNA. The genes are TRDV2 and TRDJ3; D unresolved. The CDR3 runs to 18 residues. Germline lookup yields CDR1 GEAIGNYY and CDR2 EKD. V was cut by 3 bases and J by 0 bases, with 14 bases left in between. CDR3 sequence reads: CACDRLRGSSWDTRQMFF. The CDR3 DNA sequence: TGTGCCTGTGACCGACTGAGGGGTAGCTCCTGGGACACCCGACAGATGTTTTTC.

This clone was seen only a few times. This chain uses TRDV2 with TRDJ3; 11 bases fit TRDD3. In germline, CDR1 is GEAIGNYY, CDR2 EKD. The trim removed 4 bases at V and 0 bases at J, leaving 7 bases unmatched. The CDR3 spans 19 residues. CDR3 loop: CACDHTGGYFSWDTRQMFF. The CDR3, as DNA: TGTGCCTGTGATCATACTGGGGGATATTTCTCCTGGGACACCCGACAGATGTTTTTC.

In this sample, this clone turned up a few times. This probably arose from a read error, given a far larger clone one base away. Different DNA sequences within this sample yield the same CDR3. The rearrangement joins TRDV2 to TRDJ1; TRDD3 matches 8 bases. Germline V CDR1 and CDR2: GEAIGNYY, EKD. The CDR3 totals 18 residues. DNA of the CDR3: TGTGCCTGCGACACTGCGTACTGGGGGCCTCCGTACACCGATAAACTCATCTTT. Protein: CACDTAYWGPPYTDKLIF.

About this clone: Since a far larger clone is one base different, this is likely a read error. The same CDR3 also results from other DNA sequences found in this sample. This chain joins TRDV2 and TRDJ3; maybe TRDD3 (6 bases). CDR1 is GEAIGNYY, CDR2 EKD, per germline. V shed 1 base and J shed 2 bases, with 17 bases lying between them. The CDR3 loop spans 19 amino acids. CDR3 protein: CACDTVLGDTAWDTRQMFF. The CDR3, as DNA: TGTGCCTGTGACACTGTACTGGGAGATACGGCCTGGGACACCCGACAGATGTTTTTC.

Relative to its sample, this clone is large. The same CDR3 arises from other DNA sequences in this sample as well. This chain links TRDV2 with TRDJ1; 11 bases are shared with TRDD3. The germline gives CDR1 GEAIGNYY, CDR2 EKD. With 1 base clipped from V and 7 bases from J, the junction kept 7 bases outside the gene matches. The CDR3 is made up of 15 amino acids. CDR3 sequence: CACDTGGYGGVKLIF. Here the CDR3 DNA reads TGTGCCTGTGACACTGGGGGATACGGAGGTGTTAAACTCATCTTT.

This clone has only a few counts. TCRdb's protein, taken from a much larger clone, differs from this DNA's translation at residue 12, likely owing to a read error; the protein displayed comes from the DNA. V gene TRDV2 combines with J gene TRDJ3; 12 positions match TRDD3. CDR1 and CDR2 from the germline V gene are GEAIGNYY and EKD. The CDR3 spans 18 residues. The CDR3 nucleotides are TGTGCCTGTGACAAAGTACTGGGGGATACCTGGGGCACCCGACAGATGTTTTTC. Its translation: CACDKVLGDTWGTRQMFF.

This clone is classed as medium-sized (0.01 to 0.1%). One junction end disagrees with the germline gene, perhaps due to a read error. Other nucleotide sequences from this sample produce the same CDR3. The genes are TRDV2 and TRDJ2; 8 bases are a match to TRDD3. Germline values: CDR1 GEAIGNYY, CDR2 EKD. The CDR3 totals 15 residues. The CDR3 here is CACDTVGDLTAQLFF. The CDR3, as DNA: TGTGCCTGTGACACCGTGGGGGATTTGACAGCGCAACTCTTCTTT.

This clone was seen only a few times. TCRdb records a much larger clone's protein for this DNA, with a difference at residue 11 that likely arises from a read error; the protein given is the translation of the DNA. The chain carries TRDV2 and TRDJ3; 8 positions agree with TRDD3. The CDR3 totals 18 residues. Germline V CDR1 and CDR2: GEAIGNYY, EKD. CDR3 protein: CACDTVGDRSRDTRQMFF. The CDR3 DNA sequence: TGTGCCTGTGACACGGTGGGGGATCGCTCCCGGGACACCCGACAGATGTTTTTC.

As regards this clone: Given a far larger clone just one base away, this is likely a sequencing read error. Within the sample, other DNA sequences also encode this same CDR3. The V call is TRDV2, the J call TRDJ3; TRDD3 matches at 12 bases. The germline CDR1 and CDR2 sequences are GEAIGNYY and EKD. CDR3 size: 18 residues. CDR3 in amino acids: CACDKVLGDTWDTRQMFF. For the CDR3, the DNA is TGTGCCTGTGACAAAGTACTGGGGGATACCTGGGACACCCGACAGATGTTCTTC.

The table lists this clone with a few counts. The mismatch at residue 5 between this DNA's translation and the TCRdb protein of a much larger clone likely reflects a read error; the protein shown is translated from the DNA. V and J are TRDV2 and TRDJ3; D gene unclear. This CDR3 comprises 18 residues. The V end lost 3 bases, the J end lost 0 bases, and 14 bases lay between the germline ends. The V gene's germline CDR1 is GEAIGNYY and CDR2 EKD. The CDR3 nucleotides read TGTGCCTGTGACGCCGCGGACAGAGGCTCCTGGGACACCCGACAGATGTTTTTC. It codes for CACDAADRGSWDTRQMFF.